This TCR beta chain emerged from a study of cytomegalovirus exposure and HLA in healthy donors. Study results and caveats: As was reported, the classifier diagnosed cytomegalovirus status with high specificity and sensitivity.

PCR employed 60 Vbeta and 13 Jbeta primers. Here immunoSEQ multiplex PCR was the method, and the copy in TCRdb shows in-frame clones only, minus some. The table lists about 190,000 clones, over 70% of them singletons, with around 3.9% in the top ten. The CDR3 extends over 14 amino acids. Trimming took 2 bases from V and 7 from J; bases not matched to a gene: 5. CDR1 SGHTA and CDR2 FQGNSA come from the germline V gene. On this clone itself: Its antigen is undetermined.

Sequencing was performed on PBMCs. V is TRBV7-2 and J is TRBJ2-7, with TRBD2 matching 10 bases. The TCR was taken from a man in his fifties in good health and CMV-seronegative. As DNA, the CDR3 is TGTGCCAGCAGCTTATCGAGCGGGGGGGGTGAGCAGTACTTC. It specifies CASSLSSGGGEQYF.